The 7 T cell receptor beta chains in this list originate from one sample, sequenced in a study of blood T cell repertoires in COVID-19. The method was immunoSEQ multiplex PCR; TCRdb's version includes in-frame clones alone and lacks a portion of them. The sample holds roughly 230,000 clones, over 80% seen once. Sequences were obtained from peripheral blood. The receptors here all came from a middle-aged man with acute or convalescent COVID-19.

This clone was counted between two and nine times. This chain connects TRBV3-1 (or the pseudogene TRBV3-2) to TRBJ2-5; 11 nucleotides agree with TRBD2. The CDR3 loop spans 16 amino acids. Per germline, CDR1 LGHDT and CDR2 YNNKEL (reference sequence). Germline trimming cut 4 bases from V and 2 bases from J; bases unmatched to any gene: 6. In DNA form, the CDR3 reads TGTGCCAGCAGCCCGAGGACTAGCGGGTTTCAAGAGACCCAGTACTTC. Protein: CASSPRTSGFQETQYF.

This clone was seen a single time. The V gene is TRBV19, the J gene TRBJ2-1; D is ambiguous. The CDR3 loop spans 13 amino acids. Between the trimmed V and J ends, which lost 4 bases and 5 bases, there was a span of 9 bases. Per the germline V gene, CDR1 is LNHDA and CDR2 is SQIVND (reference sequence). CDR3 residues: CASSKNRDNEQFF. CDR3 nucleotide sequence: TGTGCCAGTAGTAAGAACCGGGACAATGAGCAGTTCTTC.

The table lists this clone with a few counts. The rearrangement links TRBV30 to TRBJ1-1; unclear D gene. From germline, CDR1 is GTSNPN and CDR2 SVGIG (reference sequence). The V end was cut by 1 base, the J end by 4 bases, with 10 bases between. There are 13 residues in the CDR3. The CDR3 nucleotides are TGTGCCTGGAGTGAAAGGGAGGTCACTGAAGCTTTCTTT. Protein product: CAWSEREVTEAFF. The variable domain in full, completed from reference TRBV30 and TRBJ1-1, reads SQTIHQWPATLVQPVGSPLSLECTVEGTSNPNLYWYRQAAGRGLQLLFYSVGIGQISSEVPQNLSASRPQDRQFILSSKKLLLSDSGFYLCAWSEREVTEAFFGQGTRLTVV.

This clone was observed a few times. This chain links TRBV5-1 with TRBJ2-7; 7 bases match TRBD1. The V segment lost 0 bases and the J segment 2 bases; nucleotides outside the gene matches: 2. The CDR3 sequence is 14 residues long. Germline V gives CDR1 SGHRS, CDR2 YFSETQ. Written as DNA, the CDR3 is TGCGCCAGCAGCTTGGGGACAGGAACCTACGAGCAGTACTTC. Translated: CASSLGTGTYEQYF.

The chain is built from TRBV12-3 or TRBV12-4 and TRBJ2-2, with D possibly TRBD2 on 5 matching bases. The CDR3 sequence is 12 residues long. The ends were cut back, 8 bases at V and 1 base at J, with 5 bases in the middle. The CDR3 DNA sequence: TGTGCCAGCGCGGGGAACACCGGGGAGCTGTTTTTT. This sequence encodes CASAGNTGELFF.

The chain links TRBV11-2 to TRBJ2-7; no definite D call. The V and J ends lost 8 bases and 2 bases respectively, with 7 bases between them. The CDR3 spans 11 residues. Germline V gene lookup returns CDR1 SGHAT and CDR2 FQNNGV. CDR3 region: CASLNTYEQYF. The DNA of the CDR3 is TGTGCCAGCTTAAATACCTACGAGCAGTACTTC.

This clone was seen at least ten times. The V call is TRBV29-1, the J call TRBJ1-2; TRBD1 might be the D (6 bases). Germline-derived CDR1 and CDR2 are SQVTM and ANQGSEA. Trimming took off 6 bases at V and 6 bases at J, with 17 bases between the two ends. The CDR3 totals 13 residues. The DNA of the CDR3 is TGCAGCGTCCATGAGGGGGTAGTAGATGGCTACACCTTC. Its protein is CSVHEGVVDGYTF.